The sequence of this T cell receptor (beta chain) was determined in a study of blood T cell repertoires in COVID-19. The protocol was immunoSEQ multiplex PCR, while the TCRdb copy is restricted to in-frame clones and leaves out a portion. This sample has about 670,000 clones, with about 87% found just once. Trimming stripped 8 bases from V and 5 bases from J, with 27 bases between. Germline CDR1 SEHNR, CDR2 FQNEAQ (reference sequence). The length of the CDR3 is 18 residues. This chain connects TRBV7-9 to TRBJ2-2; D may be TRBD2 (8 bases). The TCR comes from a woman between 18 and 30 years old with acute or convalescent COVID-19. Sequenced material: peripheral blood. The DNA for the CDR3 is TGTGCCAGCCCCCCGGGGGGGTCATCCGGGACAGTGACCGGGGAGCTGTTTTTT. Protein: CASPPGGSSGTVTGELFF.